Below, one T cell receptor (beta chain) is given with its context. Its antigen is undetermined. Using immunoSEQ multiplex PCR, the repertoire was profiled, and TCRdb retains in-frame clones only, with some absent. The sample holds about 80,000 clones, more than 80% seen once. This sample is drawn from a study of OX40 agonist ivuxolimab in advanced cancers. The overall study: The study treated patients with ivuxolimab, an agonistic anti-OX40 (CD134) antibody.

Trimming pared 3 bases from V and 7 bases from J, leaving 18 bases between. The germline V gene has CDR1 KGHSH and CDR2 LQKENI. The CDR3 is made up of 15 amino acids. Study-wide points: At doses 0.1 to 3.0 mg/kg, CD4+ and CD8+ clones expanded.

The sequencing here drew on CD4+ or CD8+ T cells sorted from blood, taken in a trial of the OX40 agonist ivuxolimab. This sequence was found in an adult with an advanced solid tumor such as melanoma, head and neck, liver or kidney cancer. The chain employs TRBV18 and TRBJ1-2; tentative D call: TRBD1 (6 bases). In DNA form, the CDR3 reads TGTGCCAGCTCACCTGATCCCAGTGGGGGCGCTGGCTACACCTTC. This translates into CASSPDPSGGAGYTF.